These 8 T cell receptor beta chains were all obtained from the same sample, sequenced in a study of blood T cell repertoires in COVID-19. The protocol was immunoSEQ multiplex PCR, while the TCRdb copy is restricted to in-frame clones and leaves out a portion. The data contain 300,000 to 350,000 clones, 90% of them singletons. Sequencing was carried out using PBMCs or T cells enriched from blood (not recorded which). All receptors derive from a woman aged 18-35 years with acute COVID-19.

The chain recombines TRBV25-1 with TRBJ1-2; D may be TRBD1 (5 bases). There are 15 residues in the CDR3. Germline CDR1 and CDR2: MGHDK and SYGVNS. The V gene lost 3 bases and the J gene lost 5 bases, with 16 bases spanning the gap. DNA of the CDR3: TGTGCCAGCAGTGATTCCCGACAGAGTCATTATGGCTACACCTTC. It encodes CASSDSRQSHYGYTF.

The CDR3 DNA is TGTGCCAGCAGCTTTGGACTAGCGGGAGCCGCAGATACGCAGTATTTT. It specifies CASSFGLAGAADTQYF. This chain uses TRBV11-3 with TRBJ2-3, with 13 positions matching TRBD2. After removal of 3 bases from V and 4 bases from J, the junction contained 4 bases not matched to a gene. The length of the CDR3 is 16 residues. The V gene's germline CDR1 is SGHNT and CDR2 YENEEA.

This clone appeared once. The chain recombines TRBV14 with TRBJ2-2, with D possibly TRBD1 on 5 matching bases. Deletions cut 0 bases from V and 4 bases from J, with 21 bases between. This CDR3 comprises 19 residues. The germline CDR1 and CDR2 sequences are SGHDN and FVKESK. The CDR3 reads CASSQDGYSVRAVTGELFF. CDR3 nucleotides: TGTGCCAGCAGCCAAGATGGCTATTCGGTCAGGGCGGTCACCGGGGAGCTGTTTTTT.

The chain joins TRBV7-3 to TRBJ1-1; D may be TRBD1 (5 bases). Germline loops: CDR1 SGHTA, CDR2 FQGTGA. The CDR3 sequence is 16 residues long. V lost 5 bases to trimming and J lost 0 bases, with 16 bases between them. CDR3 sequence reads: CASSPGGAMVNTEAFF. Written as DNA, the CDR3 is TGTGCCAGCAGCCCAGGTGGGGCGATGGTGAACACTGAAGCTTTCTTT.

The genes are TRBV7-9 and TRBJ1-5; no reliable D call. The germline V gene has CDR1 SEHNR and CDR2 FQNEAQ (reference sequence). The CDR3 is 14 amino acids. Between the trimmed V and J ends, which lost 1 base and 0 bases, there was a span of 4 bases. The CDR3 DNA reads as TGTGCCAGCAGCTTAGACTATAGCAATCAGCCCCAGCATTTT. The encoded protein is CASSLDYSNQPQHF.

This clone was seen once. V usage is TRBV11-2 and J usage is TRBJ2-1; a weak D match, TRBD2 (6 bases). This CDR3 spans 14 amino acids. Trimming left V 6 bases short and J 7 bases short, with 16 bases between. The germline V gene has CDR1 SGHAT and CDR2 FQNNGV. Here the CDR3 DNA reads TGTGCCAGCAGACCGCGGGACCGTAGTAATGAGCAGTTCTTC. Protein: CASRPRDRSNEQFF.

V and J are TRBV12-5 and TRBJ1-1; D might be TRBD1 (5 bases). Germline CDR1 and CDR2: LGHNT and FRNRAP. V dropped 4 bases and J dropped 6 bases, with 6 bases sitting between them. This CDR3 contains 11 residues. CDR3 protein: CASGSQAEAFF. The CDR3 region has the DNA TGTGCTAGTGGTTCACAGGCTGAAGCTTTCTTT.

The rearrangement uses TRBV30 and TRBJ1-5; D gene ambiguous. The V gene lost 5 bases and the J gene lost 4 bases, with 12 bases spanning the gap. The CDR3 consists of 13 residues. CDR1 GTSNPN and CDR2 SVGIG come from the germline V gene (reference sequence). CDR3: CAWGLTSNQPQHF. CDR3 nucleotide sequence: TGTGCCTGGGGTCTCACTTCAAATCAGCCCCAGCATTTT. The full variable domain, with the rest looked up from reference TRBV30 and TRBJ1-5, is SQTIHQWPATLVQPVGSPLSLECTVEGTSNPNLYWYRQAAGRGLQLLFYSVGIGQISSEVPQNLSASRPQDRQFILSSKKLLLSDSGFYLCAWGLTSNQPQHFGDGTRLSIL.